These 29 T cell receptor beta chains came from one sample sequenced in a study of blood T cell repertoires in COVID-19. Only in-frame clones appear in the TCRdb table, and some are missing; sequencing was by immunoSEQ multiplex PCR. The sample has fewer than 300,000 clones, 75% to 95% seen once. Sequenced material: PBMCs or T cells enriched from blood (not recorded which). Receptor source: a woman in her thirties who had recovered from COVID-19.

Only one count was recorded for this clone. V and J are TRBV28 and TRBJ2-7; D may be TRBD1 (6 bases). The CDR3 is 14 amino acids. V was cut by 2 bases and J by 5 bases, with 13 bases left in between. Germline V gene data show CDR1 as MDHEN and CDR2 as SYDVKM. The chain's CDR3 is CASSLRTVSHEQYF. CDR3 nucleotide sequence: TGTGCCAGCAGTTTAAGGACAGTCAGCCACGAGCAGTACTTC. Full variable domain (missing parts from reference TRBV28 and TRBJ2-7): DVKVTQSSRYLVKRTGEKVFLECVQDMDHENMFWYRQDPGLGLRLIYFSYDVKMKEKGDIPEGYSVSREKKERFSLILESASTNQTSMYLCASSLRTVSHEQYFGPGTRLTVT.

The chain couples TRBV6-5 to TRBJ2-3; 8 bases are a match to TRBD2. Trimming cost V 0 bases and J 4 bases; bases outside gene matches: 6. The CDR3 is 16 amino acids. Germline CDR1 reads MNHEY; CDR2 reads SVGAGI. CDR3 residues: CASSYSPGRAADTQYF. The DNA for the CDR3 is TGTGCCAGCAGTTACTCTCCCGGGAGGGCCGCAGATACGCAGTATTTT.

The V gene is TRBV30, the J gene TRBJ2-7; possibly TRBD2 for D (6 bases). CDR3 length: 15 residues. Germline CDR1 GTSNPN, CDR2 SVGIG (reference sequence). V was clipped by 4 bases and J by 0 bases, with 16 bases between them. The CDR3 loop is CAWTLPGLGSYEQYF. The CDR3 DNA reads TGTGCCTGGACTCTGCCGGGACTGGGCTCCTACGAGCAGTACTTC.

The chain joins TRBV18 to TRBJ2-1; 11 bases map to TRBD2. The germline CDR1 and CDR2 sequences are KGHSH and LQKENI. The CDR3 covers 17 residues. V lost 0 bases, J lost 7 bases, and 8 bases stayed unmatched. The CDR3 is CASSPPGVTSGSNEQFF. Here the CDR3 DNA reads TGTGCCAGCTCACCACCAGGGGTCACTAGCGGGAGTAATGAGCAGTTCTTC.

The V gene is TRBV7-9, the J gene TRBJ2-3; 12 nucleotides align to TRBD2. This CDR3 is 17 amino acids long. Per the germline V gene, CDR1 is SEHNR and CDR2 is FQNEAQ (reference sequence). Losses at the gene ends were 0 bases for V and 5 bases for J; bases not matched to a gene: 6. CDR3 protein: CASSLAPSGRAQDTQYF. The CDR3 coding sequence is TGTGCCAGCAGCTTAGCACCTAGCGGGAGGGCCCAAGATACGCAGTATTTT.

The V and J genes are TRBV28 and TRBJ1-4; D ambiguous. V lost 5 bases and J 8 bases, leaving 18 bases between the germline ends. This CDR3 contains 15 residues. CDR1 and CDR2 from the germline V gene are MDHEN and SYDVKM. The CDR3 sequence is CASSTPPPLGEKLFF. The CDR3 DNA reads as TGTGCCAGCAGTACGCCGCCCCCGCTCGGGGAAAAACTGTTTTTT.

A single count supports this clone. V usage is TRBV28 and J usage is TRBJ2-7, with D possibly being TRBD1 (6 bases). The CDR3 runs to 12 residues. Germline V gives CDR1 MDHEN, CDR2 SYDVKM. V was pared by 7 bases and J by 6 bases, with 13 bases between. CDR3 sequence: CASIYRDGEQYF. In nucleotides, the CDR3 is TGTGCCAGCATATACAGGGATGGCGAGCAGTACTTC. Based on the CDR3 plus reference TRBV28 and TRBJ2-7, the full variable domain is DVKVTQSSRYLVKRTGEKVFLECVQDMDHENMFWYRQDPGLGLRLIYFSYDVKMKEKGDIPEGYSVSREKKERFSLILESASTNQTSMYLCASIYRDGEQYFGPGTRLTVT.

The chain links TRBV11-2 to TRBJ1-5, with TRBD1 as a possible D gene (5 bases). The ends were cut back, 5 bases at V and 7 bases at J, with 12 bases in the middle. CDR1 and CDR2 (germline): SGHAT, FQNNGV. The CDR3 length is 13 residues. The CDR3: CASSLSGLQPQHF. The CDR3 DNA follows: TGTGCCAGCAGCCTCTCAGGGTTGCAGCCCCAGCATTTT.

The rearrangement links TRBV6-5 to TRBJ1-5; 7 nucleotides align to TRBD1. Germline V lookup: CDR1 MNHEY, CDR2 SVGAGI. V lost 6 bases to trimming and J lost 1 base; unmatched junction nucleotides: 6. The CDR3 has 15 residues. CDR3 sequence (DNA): TGTGCCAGCAGCCTTACGACAGGGAGCAATCAGCCCCAGCATTTT. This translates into CASSLTTGSNQPQHF.

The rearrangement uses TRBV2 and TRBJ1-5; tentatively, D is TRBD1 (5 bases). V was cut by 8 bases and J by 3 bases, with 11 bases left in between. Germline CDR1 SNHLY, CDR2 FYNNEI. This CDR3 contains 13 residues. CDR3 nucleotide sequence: TGTGCCAGCTCGGCGGGGGTCAATCAGCCCCAGCATTTT. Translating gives CASSAGVNQPQHF.

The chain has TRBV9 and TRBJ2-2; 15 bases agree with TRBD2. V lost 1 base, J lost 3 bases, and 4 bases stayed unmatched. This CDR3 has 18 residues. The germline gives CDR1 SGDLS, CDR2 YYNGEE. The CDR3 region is CASSVRTSGRADTGELFF. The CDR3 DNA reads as TGTGCCAGCAGCGTAAGGACTAGCGGGAGGGCCGACACCGGGGAGCTGTTTTTT.

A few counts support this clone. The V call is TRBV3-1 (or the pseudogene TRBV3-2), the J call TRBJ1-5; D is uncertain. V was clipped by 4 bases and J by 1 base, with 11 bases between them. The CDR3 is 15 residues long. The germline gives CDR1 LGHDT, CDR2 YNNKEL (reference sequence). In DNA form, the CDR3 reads TGTGCCAGCAGCCCCCAAGCTTCCAGCAATCAGCCCCAGCATTTT. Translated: CASSPQASSNQPQHF.

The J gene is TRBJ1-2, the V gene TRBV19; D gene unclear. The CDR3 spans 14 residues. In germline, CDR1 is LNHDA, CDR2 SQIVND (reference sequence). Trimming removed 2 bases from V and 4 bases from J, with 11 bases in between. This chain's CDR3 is CASSILASTYGYTF. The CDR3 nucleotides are TGTGCCAGTAGTATACTCGCCAGTACCTATGGCTACACCTTC.

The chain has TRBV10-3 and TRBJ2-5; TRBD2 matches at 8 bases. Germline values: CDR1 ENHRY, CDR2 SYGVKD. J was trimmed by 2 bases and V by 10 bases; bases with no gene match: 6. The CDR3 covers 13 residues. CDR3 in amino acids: CATATSAQETQYF. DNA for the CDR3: TGTGCCACCGCGACTAGCGCGCAAGAGACCCAGTACTTC.

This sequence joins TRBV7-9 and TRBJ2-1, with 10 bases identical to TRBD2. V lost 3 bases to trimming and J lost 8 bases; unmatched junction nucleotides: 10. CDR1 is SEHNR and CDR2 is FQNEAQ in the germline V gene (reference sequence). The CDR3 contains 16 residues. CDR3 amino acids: CASSFLAGVPGDEQFF. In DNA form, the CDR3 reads TGTGCCAGCAGCTTTCTAGCGGGAGTCCCGGGCGATGAGCAGTTCTTC.

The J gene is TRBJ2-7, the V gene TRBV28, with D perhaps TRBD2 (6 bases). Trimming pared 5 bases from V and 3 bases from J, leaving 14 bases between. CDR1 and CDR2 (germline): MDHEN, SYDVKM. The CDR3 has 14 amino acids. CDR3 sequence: CASSPGGPLYEQYF. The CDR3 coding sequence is TGTGCCAGCAGTCCCGGGGGTCCCCTCTACGAGCAGTACTTC.

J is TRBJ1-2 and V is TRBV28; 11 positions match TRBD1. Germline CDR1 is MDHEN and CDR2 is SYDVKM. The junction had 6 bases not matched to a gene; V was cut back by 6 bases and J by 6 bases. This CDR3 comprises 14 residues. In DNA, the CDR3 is TGTGCCAGCAGAAGGACAGGGGGCGATGATGGCTACACCTTC. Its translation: CASRRTGGDDGYTF.

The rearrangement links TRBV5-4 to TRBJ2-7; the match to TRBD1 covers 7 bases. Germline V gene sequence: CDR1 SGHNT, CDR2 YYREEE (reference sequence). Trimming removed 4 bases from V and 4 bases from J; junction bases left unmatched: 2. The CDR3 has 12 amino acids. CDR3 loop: CASSATGYEQYF. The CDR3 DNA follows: TGTGCCAGCAGCGCGACAGGGTACGAGCAGTACTTC.

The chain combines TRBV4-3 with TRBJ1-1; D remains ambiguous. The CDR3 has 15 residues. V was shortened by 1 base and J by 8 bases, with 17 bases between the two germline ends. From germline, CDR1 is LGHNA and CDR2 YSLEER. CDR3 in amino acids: CASSQGVVGRGEAFF. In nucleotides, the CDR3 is TGCGCCAGCAGCCAAGGCGTCGTGGGGAGAGGCGAAGCTTTCTTT.

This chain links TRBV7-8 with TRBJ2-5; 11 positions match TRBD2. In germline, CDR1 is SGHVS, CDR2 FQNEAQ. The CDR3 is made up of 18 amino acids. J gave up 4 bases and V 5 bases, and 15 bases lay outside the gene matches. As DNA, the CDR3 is TGTGCCAGCAGCCTAGGACTAGCGGGCCTTCATGGTACAGAGACCCAGTACTTC. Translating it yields CASSLGLAGLHGTETQYF.

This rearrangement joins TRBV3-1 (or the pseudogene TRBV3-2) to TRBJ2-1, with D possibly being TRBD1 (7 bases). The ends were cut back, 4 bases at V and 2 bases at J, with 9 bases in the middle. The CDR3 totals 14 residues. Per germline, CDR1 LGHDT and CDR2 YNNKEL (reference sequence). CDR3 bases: TGTGCCAGCAGCCTCAGGGGGGCCTACAATGAGCAGTTCTTC. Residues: CASSLRGAYNEQFF.

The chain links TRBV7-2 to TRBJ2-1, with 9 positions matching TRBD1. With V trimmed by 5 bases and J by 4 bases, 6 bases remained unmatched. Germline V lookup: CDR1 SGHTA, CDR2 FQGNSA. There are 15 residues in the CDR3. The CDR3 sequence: CASSHPGQGYNEQFF. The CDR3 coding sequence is TGTGCCAGCAGCCACCCGGGACAGGGATACAATGAGCAGTTCTTC.

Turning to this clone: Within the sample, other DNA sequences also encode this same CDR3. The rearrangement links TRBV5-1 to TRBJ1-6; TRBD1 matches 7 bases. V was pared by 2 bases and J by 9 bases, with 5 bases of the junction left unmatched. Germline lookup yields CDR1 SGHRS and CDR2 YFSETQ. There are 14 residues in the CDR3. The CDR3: CASSLGQESSPLHF. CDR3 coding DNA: TGCGCCAGCAGCTTAGGACAGGAAAGTTCACCCCTCCACTTT.

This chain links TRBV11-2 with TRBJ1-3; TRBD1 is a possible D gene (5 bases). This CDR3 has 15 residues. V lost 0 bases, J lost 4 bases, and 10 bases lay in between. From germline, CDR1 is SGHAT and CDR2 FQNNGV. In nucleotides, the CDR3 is TGTGCCAGCAGCTTAGATCCTGCAGGGGGAAACACCATATATTTT. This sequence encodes CASSLDPAGGNTIYF.

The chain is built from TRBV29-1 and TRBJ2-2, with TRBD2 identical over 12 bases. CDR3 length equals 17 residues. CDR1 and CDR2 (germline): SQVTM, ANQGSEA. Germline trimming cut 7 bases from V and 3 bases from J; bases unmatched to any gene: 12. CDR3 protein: CSAQGTSGLWDTGELFF. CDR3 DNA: TGCAGCGCCCAAGGGACTAGCGGGTTGTGGGACACCGGGGAGCTGTTTTTT.

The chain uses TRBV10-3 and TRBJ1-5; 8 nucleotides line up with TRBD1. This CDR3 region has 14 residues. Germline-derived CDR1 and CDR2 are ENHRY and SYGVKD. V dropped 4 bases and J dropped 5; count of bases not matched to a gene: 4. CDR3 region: CAISGGTGDQPQHF. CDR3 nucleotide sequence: TGTGCCATCAGTGGCGGGACAGGCGATCAGCCCCAGCATTTT.

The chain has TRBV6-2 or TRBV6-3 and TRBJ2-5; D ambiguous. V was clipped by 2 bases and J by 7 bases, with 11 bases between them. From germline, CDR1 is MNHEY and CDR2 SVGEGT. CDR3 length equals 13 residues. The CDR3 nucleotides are TGTGCCAGCAGTTACGGCCGTAGAGGGACCCAGTACTTC. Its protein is CASSYGRRGTQYF.

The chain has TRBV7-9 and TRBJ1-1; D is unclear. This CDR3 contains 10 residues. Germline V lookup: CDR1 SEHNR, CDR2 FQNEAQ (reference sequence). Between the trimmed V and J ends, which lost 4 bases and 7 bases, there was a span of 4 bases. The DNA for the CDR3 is TGTGCCAGCAGCTCCCTTGAAGCTTTCTTT. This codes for CASSSLEAFF.

CDR3 amino acids: CASRDPGQGYYEQYF. The CDR3 nucleotides read TGTGCCAGCAGGGACCCGGGACAAGGATACTACGAGCAGTACTTC. This chain links TRBV28 with TRBJ2-7, with D maybe TRBD1 (6 bases). The CDR3 sequence is 15 residues long. Germline loops: CDR1 MDHEN, CDR2 SYDVKM. Trimming shortened V by 6 bases and J by 3 bases, and 18 bases separated the two germline ends.